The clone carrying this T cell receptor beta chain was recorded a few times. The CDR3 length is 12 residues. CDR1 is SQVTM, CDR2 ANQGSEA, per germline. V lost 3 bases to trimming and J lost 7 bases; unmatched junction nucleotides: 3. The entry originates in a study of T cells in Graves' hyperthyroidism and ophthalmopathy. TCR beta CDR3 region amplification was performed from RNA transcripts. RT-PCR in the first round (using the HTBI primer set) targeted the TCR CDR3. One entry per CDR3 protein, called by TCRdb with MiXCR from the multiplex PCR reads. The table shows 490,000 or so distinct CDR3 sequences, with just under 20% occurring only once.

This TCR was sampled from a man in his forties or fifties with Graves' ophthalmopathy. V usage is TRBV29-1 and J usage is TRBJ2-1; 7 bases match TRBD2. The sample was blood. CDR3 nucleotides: TGCAGCGTTGAGGGAGGGTCAAATGAGCAGTTCTTC. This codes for CSVEGGSNEQFF.